A selection of T cell receptor beta chains follows, all from one sample in a study of cytomegalovirus exposure and HLA in healthy donors. Libraries were prepared by immunoSEQ multiplex PCR; TCRdb keeps only in-frame clonotypes and omits some of them. The table shows about 170,000 clones, with less than 90% occurring only once. What was sequenced was PBMCs. These receptors were taken from a woman aged 45-59 years in good health and CMV-seropositive. Each CDR3 is given with its conserved first and last residue. The D gene is left open where the match is weak. Not every row has a clone size; where given, it reads once, few, many or a size class.

j_gene,abundance,d_gene,v_gene,len,CDR3nt,CDR3aa
TRBJ2-5,.,TRBD2,TRBV4-2,18,TGTGCCAGCAGCCAAGAGGCTCCAGCGGGAGTACTGGGGGAGACCCAGTACTTC,CASSQEAPAGVLGETQYF
TRBJ2-7,.,.,TRBV5-1,13,TGCGCCAGCAGCTTGAACAGGGCCTACGAGCAGTACTTC,CASSLNRAYEQYF
TRBJ2-3,.,.,TRBV20-1,11,TGCAGTGCTAGTAATAGTAATACGCAGTATTTT,CSASNSNTQYF
TRBJ2-2,.,TRBD1,TRBV27,15,TGTGCCAGCAGTTCGGACAGGGGGAGGGCCGGGGAGCTGTTTTTT,CASSSDRGRAGELFF
TRBJ1-1,few,.,TRBV2,15,TGTGCCAGCAGGGTGGCAGTTATTATGAACACTGAAGCTTTCTTT,CASRVAVIMNTEAFF
TRBJ2-5,.,.,TRBV9,17,TGTGCCAGCAGCGTAGGGGTGGGTGGGCAGGCAGGGGAGACCCAGTACTTC,CASSVGVGGQAGETQYF
TRBJ2-5,.,TRBD2,TRBV7-9,16,TGTGCCAGCAGGGAGACTAGCGGGGGAGACCAAGAGACCCAGTACTTC,CASRETSGGDQETQYF
TRBJ1-3,few,.,TRBV15,15,TGTGCCACCAGCAGAGATAAAGGGGTTGGAAACACCATATATTTT,CATSRDKGVGNTIYF
TRBJ1-4,.,TRBD1,TRBV27,18,TGTGCCAGCAGTCGCCGGACAGGGACCTCTGCAACTAATGAAAAACTGTTTTTT,CASSRRTGTSATNEKLFF
TRBJ2-1,.,.,TRBV4-2,15,TGTGCCAGCAGCCAAGATAGGGGCTCCTACAATGAGCAGTTCTTC,CASSQDRGSYNEQFF
TRBJ2-3,.,TRBD2,TRBV6-4,16,TGTGCCAGCAGTGAATCGGCTAGCGGGGGCACAGATACGCAGTATTTT,CASSESASGGTDTQYF
TRBJ2-7,.,TRBD2,TRBV7-2,15,TGTGCCAGCAGCGTCAGATGGGGGGGGACCTACGAGCAGTACTTC,CASSVRWGGTYEQYF
TRBJ2-3,.,TRBD2,TRBV7-8,15,TGTGCCAGCAGCCAAGCTGGACTAGCGGGAGATACGCAGTATTTT,CASSQAGLAGDTQYF
TRBJ1-1,.,TRBD1,TRBV4-1,16,TGCGCCAGCAGCCACGGACAGGGGGCCTCGTACACTGAAGCTTTCTTT,CASSHGQGASYTEAFF
TRBJ1-2,.,TRBD1,TRBV25-1,14,TGTGCCAGCAGTGAGACAGGGGGCGCGGGCGGCTACACCTTC,CASSETGGAGGYTF
TRBJ1-4,.,.,TRBV27,13,TGTGCCACGGGGTATTCGCGAAATGAAAAACTGTTTTTT,CATGYSRNEKLFF
TRBJ1-1,once,.,TRBV4-2,16,TGTGCCAGCAGCCCCCGGGAGGGGGGCGAGCGCACTGAAACTTTCTTT,CASSPREGGERTETFF
TRBJ2-2,.,.,TRBV5-4,15,TGTGCCAGCAGCTTGGGGACAGCCTTGACCGGGGAGCTGTTTTTT,CASSLGTALTGELFF
TRBJ1-2,once,.,TRBV11-2,14,TGTGCCAGCAGCTCCCAAGCTTACGTCTATGGCTACACCTTC,CASSSQAYVYGYTF
TRBJ1-1,once,TRBD1,TRBV6-1,14,TGTGCCAGCAGTCCTAGCAGGGGGCTCACTGAAGCTTTCTTT,CASSPSRGLTEAFF
TRBJ1-1,.,.,TRBV29-1,13,TGCAGCGTTGAGGTTAGTCTGAACACTGAAGCTTTCTTT,CSVEVSLNTEAFF
TRBJ2-3,.,TRBD2,TRBV30,16,TGTGCCAGCCAACCCGGGACTAGCCCCATTGGGGATACGCAGTATTTT,CASQPGTSPIGDTQYF
TRBJ1-5,.,TRBD1,TRBV27,16,TGTGCCAGCAGTTCCATGTCACAGGGGGGGCATCAGCCCCAGCATTTT,CASSSMSQGGHQPQHF
TRBJ2-3,once,.,TRBV5-1,15,TGCGCCAGCAGCTTGGAATGGGGACACACAGATACGCAGTATTTT,CASSLEWGHTDTQYF
TRBJ2-1,once,TRBD2,TRBV7-3,15,TGTGCCAGCAGGGTCCGAGCGGGAGGATCCGGTGAGCAGTTCTTC,CASRVRAGGSGEQFF
TRBJ2-3,.,TRBD2,TRBV4-3,13,TGCGCCAGCAGGATGGCGGGAGCTACGGCGCAGTATTTT,CASRMAGATAQYF